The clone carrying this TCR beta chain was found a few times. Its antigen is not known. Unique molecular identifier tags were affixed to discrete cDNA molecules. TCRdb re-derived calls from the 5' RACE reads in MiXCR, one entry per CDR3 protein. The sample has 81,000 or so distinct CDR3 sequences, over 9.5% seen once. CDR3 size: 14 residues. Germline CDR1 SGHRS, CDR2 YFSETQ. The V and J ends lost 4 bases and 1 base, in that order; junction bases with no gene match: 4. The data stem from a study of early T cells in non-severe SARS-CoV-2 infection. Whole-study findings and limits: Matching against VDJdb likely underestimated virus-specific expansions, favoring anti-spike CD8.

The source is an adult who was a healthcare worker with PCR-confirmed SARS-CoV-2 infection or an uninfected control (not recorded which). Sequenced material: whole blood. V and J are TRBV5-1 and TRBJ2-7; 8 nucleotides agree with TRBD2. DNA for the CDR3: TGCGCCAGCAGCCCAACTAGCGGATCCTACGAGCAGTACTTC. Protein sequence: CASSPTSGSYEQYF.